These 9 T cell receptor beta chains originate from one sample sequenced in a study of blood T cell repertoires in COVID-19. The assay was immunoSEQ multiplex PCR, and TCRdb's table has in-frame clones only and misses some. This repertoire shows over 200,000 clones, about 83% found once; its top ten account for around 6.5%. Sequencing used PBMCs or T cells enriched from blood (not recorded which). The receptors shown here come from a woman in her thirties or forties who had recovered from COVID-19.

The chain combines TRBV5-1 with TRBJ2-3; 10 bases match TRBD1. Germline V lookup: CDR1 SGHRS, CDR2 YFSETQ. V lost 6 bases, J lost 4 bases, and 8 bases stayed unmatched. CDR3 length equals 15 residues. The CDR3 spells CASTTGTGAADTQYF. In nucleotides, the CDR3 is TGCGCCAGCACTACCGGGACAGGGGCGGCAGATACGCAGTATTTT.

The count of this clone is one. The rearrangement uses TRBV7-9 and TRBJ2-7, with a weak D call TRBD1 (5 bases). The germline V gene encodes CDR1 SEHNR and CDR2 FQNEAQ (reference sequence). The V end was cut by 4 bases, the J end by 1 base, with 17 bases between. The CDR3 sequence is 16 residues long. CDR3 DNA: TGTGCCAGCAGCTCTCCGGACAAGTATGTGTCCTACGAGCAGTACTTC. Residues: CASSSPDKYVSYEQYF.

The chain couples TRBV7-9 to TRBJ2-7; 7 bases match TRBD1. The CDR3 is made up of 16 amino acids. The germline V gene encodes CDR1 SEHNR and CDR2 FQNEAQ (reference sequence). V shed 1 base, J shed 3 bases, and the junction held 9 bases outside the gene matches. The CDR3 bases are TGTGCCAGCAGCTTAGGAACAGGGGCCCGACTCTACGAGCAGTACTTC. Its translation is CASSLGTGARLYEQYF.

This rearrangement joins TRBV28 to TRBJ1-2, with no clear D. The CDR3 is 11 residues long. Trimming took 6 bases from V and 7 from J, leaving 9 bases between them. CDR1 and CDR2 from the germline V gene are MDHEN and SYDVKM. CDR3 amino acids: CASRAPRGYTF. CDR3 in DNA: TGTGCCAGCAGGGCCCCCCGTGGCTACACCTTC.

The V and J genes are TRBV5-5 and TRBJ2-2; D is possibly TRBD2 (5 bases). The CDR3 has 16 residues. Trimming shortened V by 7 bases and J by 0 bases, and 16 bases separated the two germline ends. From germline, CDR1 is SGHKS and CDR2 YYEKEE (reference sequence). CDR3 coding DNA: TGTGCCAGCTCCCTTCAGCTAGCAGCGAACACCGGGGAGCTGTTTTTT. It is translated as CASSLQLAANTGELFF.

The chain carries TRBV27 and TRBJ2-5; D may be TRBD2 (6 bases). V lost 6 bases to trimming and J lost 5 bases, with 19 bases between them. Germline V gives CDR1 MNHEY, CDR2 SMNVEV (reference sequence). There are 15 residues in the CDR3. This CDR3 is CASSRGRIRGETQYF. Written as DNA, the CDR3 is TGTGCCAGCAGCCGCGGAAGGATACGGGGGGAGACCCAGTACTTC.

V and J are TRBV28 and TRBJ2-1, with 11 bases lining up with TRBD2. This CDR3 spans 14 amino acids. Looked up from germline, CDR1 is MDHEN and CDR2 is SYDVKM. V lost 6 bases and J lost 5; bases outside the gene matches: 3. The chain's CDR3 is CASSLLAGDNEQFF. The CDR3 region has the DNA TGTGCCAGCAGCTTACTAGCGGGAGACAATGAGCAGTTCTTC.

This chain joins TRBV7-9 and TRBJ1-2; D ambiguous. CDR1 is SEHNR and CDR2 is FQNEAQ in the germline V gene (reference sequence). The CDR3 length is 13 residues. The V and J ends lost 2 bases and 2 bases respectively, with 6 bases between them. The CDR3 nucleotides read TGTGCCAGCAGCTTACAATCAAACTATGGCTACACCTTC. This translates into CASSLQSNYGYTF.

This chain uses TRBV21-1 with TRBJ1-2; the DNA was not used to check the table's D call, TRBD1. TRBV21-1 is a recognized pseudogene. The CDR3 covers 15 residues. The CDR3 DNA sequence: TGTGCCAGCAGCAAATACGGACAGGGGAAGGATGGCTACACCTTC. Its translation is CASSKYGQGKDGYTF.